These T cell receptor beta chains were read from a single sample in a study of T cell repertoires in cytomegalovirus infection. Their recognized antigens are unknown. Using its own MiXCR run on the reads, TCRdb lists one record per CDR3 protein. Among about 570,000 distinct CDR3 sequences listed, just under 40% were seen once. Sequencing was performed on cultured PBMCs, taken from culture after CMV antigen stimulation. The receptors derive from a human donor in good health (CMV status not recorded). Some clones in this sample may be carry-over from other donors' samples. Both conserved end residues are part of each CDR3. D genes are given only for firm matches. Expanded clones get a size class; other rows say once, few or many, or leave the size out.

>TRBJ2-3|-|13|TRBV27|-
CASSLSRRDTQYF
TGTGCCAGCAGTCTTAGTCGAAGAGATACGCAGTATTTT
>TRBJ2-2|TRBD2|14|TRBV20-1|-
CSARPRAGDGELFF
TGCAGTGCTAGGCCCAGAGCGGGGGACGGGGAGCTGTTTTTT
>TRBJ2-3|-|14|TRBV11-2|-
CASSPSRLGNTQYF
TGTGCCAGCAGCCCTAGCCGACTAGGAAATACGCAGTATTTT
>TRBJ2-1|-|13|TRBV10-3|-
CATLSRGEDEQFF
TGTGCCACCTTAAGCCGCGGGGAGGATGAGCAGTTCTTC
>TRBJ2-1|-|17|TRBV10-3|-
CAISGDTGSSSYNEQFF
TGTGCCATCAGTGGGGATACGGGATCGAGCTCCTACAATGAGCAGTTCTTC
>TRBJ1-1|-|17|TRBV10-3|few
CAISESTGGGLNTEAFF
TGTGCCATCAGTGAGTCGACTGGGGGGGGCCTGAACACTGAAGCTTTCTTT
>TRBJ2-1|TRBD2|13|TRBV7-2|-
CASTPLAGIEQFF
TGTGCCAGCACGCCACTAGCGGGCATTGAGCAGTTCTTC
>TRBJ1-5|TRBD1|15|TRBV7-8|-
CASSSRDRGHQPQHF
TGTGCCAGCAGCTCCCGGGACAGGGGCCATCAGCCCCAGCATTTT
>TRBJ1-1|TRBD1|16|TRBV5-4|-
CASSSGKQGKGTEAFF
TGTGCCAGCAGCTCCGGAAAACAGGGGAAGGGGACTGAAGCTTTCTTT
>TRBJ1-5|-|13|TRBV6-1|few
CASSENRDQPQHF
TGTGCCAGCAGTGAAAATAGAGATCAGCCCCAGCATTTT
>TRBJ2-1|-|13|TRBV7-2|few
CASSLFRDNEQFF
TGTGCCAGCAGCTTATTCAGGGACAATGAGCAGTTCTTC
>TRBJ1-2|-|14|TRBV11-1|once
CASSYDSAGYGYTF
TGTGCCAGCAGCTACGACAGTGCGGGATATGGCTACACCTTC
>TRBJ1-1|-|16|TRBV2|few
CASSGASDVLGTEAFF
TGTGCCAGCAGTGGAGCGTCGGACGTATTGGGGACTGAAGCTTTCTTT
>TRBJ1-5|-|15|TRBV7-6|-
CASSLRGGPNQPQHF
TGTGCCAGCAGCTTACGTGGGGGGCCCAATCAGCCCCAGCATTTT
>TRBJ1-5|-|14|TRBV2|-
CASRGDGSNQPQHF
TGTGCCAGCAGGGGGGACGGAAGCAATCAGCCCCAGCATTTT
>TRBJ2-4|TRBD2|14|TRBV18|-
CASSGGRTSGSIDF
TGTGCCAGCTCAGGAGGGAGGACTAGCGGGAGCATCGACTTC
>TRBJ2-1|-|15|TRBV7-2|-
CASSWSLPAYNEQFF
TGTGCCAGCAGCTGGAGTCTCCCGGCCTACAATGAGCAGTTCTTC
>TRBJ1-5|-|16|TRBV7-8|-
CASSPQTGGGNQPQHF
TGTGCCAGCAGCCCCCAGACAGGAGGGGGCAATCAGCCCCAGCATTTT
>TRBJ1-1|-|14|TRBV6-1|few
CASSRSSLNTEAFF
TGTGCCAGCAGTAGGAGTTCTTTGAACACTGAAGCTTTCTTT
>TRBJ2-2|TRBD2|14|TRBV10-3|-
CAMSTSGRTGELFF
TGTGCCATGTCGACTAGCGGCCGAACCGGGGAGCTGTTTTTT
>TRBJ2-5|-|15|TRBV6-6|-
CASSYSPQGSETQYF
TGTGCCAGCAGTTACTCTCCTCAGGGATCGGAGACCCAGTACTTC
>TRBJ1-1|-|16|TRBV14|few
CASSQTSGIPNTEAFF
TGTGCCAGCAGCCAAACTTCCGGCATCCCGAACACTGAAGCTTTCTTT
>TRBJ2-7|-|16|TRBV6-1|few
CASRNLFGPRNYEQYF
TGTGCCAGCAGAAACCTGTTCGGGCCGAGGAACTACGAGCAGTACTTC
>TRBJ1-1|-|13|TRBV6-6|-
CASSYGIYTEAFF
TGTGCCAGCAGCTACGGGATTTACACTGAAGCTTTCTTT
>TRBJ2-2|-|14|TRBV7-2|many
CASSLLKNTGELFF
TGTGCCAGCAGCTTACTAAAGAACACCGGGGAGCTGTTTTTT
>TRBJ2-3|-|13|TRBV7-6|-
CASKSIQADTQYF
TGTGCCAGCAAGAGCATCCAGGCAGATACGCAGTATTTT
>TRBJ2-2|TRBD1|15|TRBV5-5|-
CASSYGQGNTGELFF
TGTGCCAGCAGTTACGGACAGGGGAACACCGGGGAGCTGTTTTTT
>TRBJ2-3|-|13|TRBV7-7|many
CASRSSGTDTQYF
TGTGCCAGCAGGTCTTCGGGAACAGATACGCAGTATTTT
>TRBJ2-5|TRBD2|13|TRBV2|-
CASRASGVETQYF
TGTGCCAGCAGGGCCAGCGGGGTAGAGACCCAGTACTTC
>TRBJ1-2|TRBD1|14|TRBV19|once
CASSKRDSYYGYTF
TGTGCCAGTAGTAAAAGGGACAGCTACTATGGCTACACCTTC